These 7 T cell receptor beta chains were sequenced from one sample in a study of cytomegalovirus exposure and HLA in healthy donors. It was with 60 Vbeta and 13 Jbeta primers that the PCR ran. Data came from immunoSEQ multiplex PCR; TCRdb stores just in-frame clones and leaves some out. The sample has about 200,000 clones, around 80% seen once; the top ten hold about 1.8%. Sequenced material: PBMCs. Receptor source: a man in his forties or fifties in good health and CMV-seropositive.

The rearrangement uses TRBV2 and TRBJ2-7, with 10 bases matching TRBD2. Trimming removed 6 bases from V and 4 bases from J; junction bases left unmatched: 9. Per the germline V gene, CDR1 is SNHLY and CDR2 is FYNNEI. The CDR3 totals 15 residues. The CDR3 is CASRQLAGELYEQYF. CDR3 bases: TGTGCCAGCAGGCAGCTAGCGGGAGAGCTATACGAGCAGTACTTC. The variable domain in full, with the rest retrieved from reference TRBV2 and TRBJ2-7, is EPEVTQTPSHQVTQMGQEVILRCVPISNHLYFYWYRQILGQKVEFLVSFYNNEISEKSEIFDDQFSVERPDGSNFTLKIRSTKLEDSAMYFCASRQLAGELYEQYFGPGTRLTVT.

A few counts support this clone. The rearrangement uses TRBV28 and TRBJ2-3, with 8 bases aligning to TRBD2. V shed 10 bases, J shed 2 bases, and the junction held 5 bases outside the gene matches. CDR1 is MDHEN and CDR2 is SYDVKM in the germline V gene. The CDR3 totals 13 residues. The CDR3 nucleotides read TGTGCCACCGGAGCGGGAGCCACAGATACGCAGTATTTT. It codes for CATGAGATDTQYF. The whole variable domain, remainder taken from reference TRBV28 and TRBJ2-3, is DVKVTQSSRYLVKRTGEKVFLECVQDMDHENMFWYRQDPGLGLRLIYFSYDVKMKEKGDIPEGYSVSREKKERFSLILESASTNQTSMYLCATGAGATDTQYFGPGTRLTVL.

The V call is TRBV7-9, the J call TRBJ1-1, with 11 bases identical to TRBD1. The CDR3 extends over 15 amino acids. Germline CDR1 is SEHNR and CDR2 is FQNEAQ (reference sequence). V lost 5 bases to trimming and J lost 1 base; unmatched junction nucleotides: 3. CDR3 nucleotides: TGTGCCAGCAGCACTGGACAGGGGGCGAACACTGAAGCTTTCTTT. It is translated as CASSTGQGANTEAFF.

The chain employs TRBV18 and TRBJ1-3; D unclear. The CDR3 contains 17 residues. CDR1 KGHSH and CDR2 LQKENI come from the germline V gene. V was clipped by 3 bases and J by 1 base, with 16 bases between them. The CDR3 nucleotides read TGTGCCAGCTCACCGACCGCCGGAGGAGGATCTGGAAACACCATATATTTT. Translated: CASSPTAGGGSGNTIYF.

The chain carries TRBV4-2 and TRBJ2-3, with a possible D match to TRBD2 (7 bases). Looked up from germline, CDR1 is LGHNA and CDR2 is YNFKEQ. The CDR3 runs 17 residues. V lost 0 bases to trimming and J lost 5 bases, with 18 bases between them. This chain's CDR3 is CASSQDKGEGRLDTQYF. CDR3 nucleotides: TGTGCCAGCAGCCAAGATAAGGGGGAGGGGAGGTTAGATACGCAGTATTTT.

This rearrangement joins TRBV11-2 to TRBJ1-2; no reliable D call. Between the trimmed V and J ends, which lost 4 bases and 4 bases, there was a span of 13 bases. CDR1 SGHAT and CDR2 FQNNGV come from the germline V gene. The CDR3 extends over 14 amino acids. CDR3 coding DNA: TGTGCCAGCAGCTCCACCAGGTCGGCCTATGGCTACACCTTC. Its translation is CASSSTRSAYGYTF.

The rearrangement joins TRBV5-4 to TRBJ2-3; maybe TRBD1 (6 bases). The CDR3 has 17 residues. In germline, CDR1 is SGHNT, CDR2 YYREEE (reference sequence). Trimming took off 0 bases at V and 0 bases at J, with 14 bases between the two ends. CDR3 protein: CASSLAPQGSSTDTQYF. CDR3 nucleotides: TGTGCCAGCAGCTTGGCCCCACAGGGTTCGAGCACAGATACGCAGTATTTT. Full variable domain (outside the CDR3, taken from reference TRBV5-4 and TRBJ2-3): ETGVTQSPTHLIKTRGQQVTLRCSSQSGHNTVSWYQQALGQGPQFIFQYYREEENGRGNFPPRFSGLQFPNYSSELNVNALELDDSALYLCASSLAPQGSSTDTQYFGPGTRLTVL.